A selection of T cell receptor beta chains follows, all from one sample in a study of CD8 T cells in ankylosing spondylitis. One entry per CDR3 protein results from TCRdb running MiXCR on the 5' RACE reads. Of more than 250,000 distinct CDR3 sequences listed, approximately 10% are singletons. The sequencing input was blood, either unsorted or a sorted T cell fraction (not recorded which). Every receptor here comes from a female donor with ankylosing spondylitis or in good health (not recorded which). The CDR3 runs from the conserved cysteine through the conserved F or W. The order of the fields is J gene, V gene, CDR3 protein.

j_gene: TRBJ2-3
v_gene: TRBV10-3
CDR3aa: CATEGSTDTQYF

j_gene: TRBJ2-1
v_gene: TRBV7-9
CDR3aa: CAGSLGGLAGGNEQFF

j_gene: TRBJ2-2
v_gene: TRBV28
CDR3aa: CASSSLLADPGELFF

j_gene: TRBJ2-5
v_gene: TRBV3-1
CDR3aa: CASSHRVFQETQYF

j_gene: TRBJ1-3
v_gene: TRBV18
CDR3aa: CASSPLGTSSGNTIYF

j_gene: TRBJ2-7
v_gene: TRBV5-1
CDR3aa: CASSFGGTASYEQYF

j_gene: TRBJ2-7
v_gene: TRBV7-9
CDR3aa: CASSSRTSGSDEQYF

j_gene: TRBJ1-1
v_gene: TRBV27
CDR3aa: CASSIQGVANTEAFF

j_gene: TRBJ1-1
v_gene: TRBV4-3
CDR3aa: CASSQDQEGRASREAFF

j_gene: TRBJ2-3
v_gene: TRBV28
CDR3aa: CASTPLAHTDTQYF

j_gene: TRBJ1-5
v_gene: TRBV6-1
CDR3aa: CASSEAPNRPQHF

j_gene: TRBJ2-2
v_gene: TRBV11-2
CDR3aa: CASSVGSTGTGLGAGELFF

j_gene: TRBJ1-2
v_gene: TRBV5-1
CDR3aa: CASSPGWTDGGYTF

j_gene: TRBJ1-1
v_gene: TRBV20-1
CDR3aa: CSARRGRAFF

j_gene: TRBJ1-3
v_gene: TRBV5-1
CDR3aa: CASSLWGTADGNTIYF

j_gene: TRBJ2-7
v_gene: TRBV29-1
CDR3aa: CSVRRGPYEQYF

j_gene: TRBJ2-1
v_gene: TRBV6-2/TRBV6-3
CDR3aa: CASSTRASGRVNEQFF

j_gene: TRBJ2-7
v_gene: TRBV7-2
CDR3aa: CASSPAFFSSYEQYF

j_gene: TRBJ1-5
v_gene: TRBV30
CDR3aa: CAWSPSGQYNQPQHF

j_gene: TRBJ1-1
v_gene: TRBV11-2
CDR3aa: CASSPRRAGTEAFF

j_gene: TRBJ2-2
v_gene: TRBV7-8
CDR3aa: CASTDSTGELFF

j_gene: TRBJ2-3
v_gene: TRBV7-2
CDR3aa: CASSPQGRTDTQYF

j_gene: TRBJ2-1
v_gene: TRBV15
CDR3aa: CATSSSDREQFF

j_gene: TRBJ1-2
v_gene: TRBV20-1
CDR3aa: CSAPGTGYFGDYTF

j_gene: TRBJ1-1
v_gene: TRBV12-3/TRBV12-4
CDR3aa: CASSLRNRDTEAFF

j_gene: TRBJ1-4
v_gene: TRBV20-1
CDR3aa: CSARGEKLFF

j_gene: TRBJ2-5
v_gene: TRBV7-2
CDR3aa: CASSPAKETQYF

j_gene: TRBJ2-7
v_gene: TRBV4-3
CDR3aa: CASSRTGTGNYEQYF

j_gene: TRBJ2-2
v_gene: TRBV4-3
CDR3aa: CASSQGPSANTGELFF

j_gene: TRBJ2-7
v_gene: TRBV5-5
CDR3aa: CASSRESVTYEQYF

j_gene: TRBJ2-1
v_gene: TRBV27
CDR3aa: CASSPNYYNEQFF

j_gene: TRBJ2-1
v_gene: TRBV5-1
CDR3aa: CASSPVAGGRDNEQFF

j_gene: TRBJ2-5
v_gene: TRBV7-2
CDR3aa: CASRPEFEETQYF

j_gene: TRBJ2-7
v_gene: TRBV5-1
CDR3aa: CASSLEGLQYEQYF

j_gene: TRBJ1-1
v_gene: TRBV7-9
CDR3aa: CAGAGRQIPVF

j_gene: TRBJ2-7
v_gene: TRBV7-2
CDR3aa: CASSLALIRDRAYEQYF

j_gene: TRBJ2-1
v_gene: TRBV27
CDR3aa: CASSFGGGPGNEQFF

j_gene: TRBJ2-7
v_gene: TRBV6-5
CDR3aa: CASSDGYELYF

j_gene: TRBJ2-1
v_gene: TRBV4-1
CDR3aa: CASSPVQGAANEQFF

j_gene: TRBJ1-2
v_gene: TRBV20-1
CDR3aa: CSARERLGGNGYTF

j_gene: TRBJ1-4
v_gene: TRBV5-6
CDR3aa: CASSFGASNEKLFF

j_gene: TRBJ2-1
v_gene: TRBV20-1
CDR3aa: CSARAPSGRNNEQFF

j_gene: TRBJ2-5
v_gene: TRBV6-2/TRBV6-3
CDR3aa: CASSYVAGGTSETQYF

j_gene: TRBJ2-2
v_gene: TRBV6-5
CDR3aa: CASSYYGTSGRSGELFF

j_gene: TRBJ2-1
v_gene: TRBV28
CDR3aa: CASSTSGSYEQFF

j_gene: TRBJ2-6
v_gene: TRBV12-3/TRBV12-4
CDR3aa: CASIRAGFHPSSGANVLTF

j_gene: TRBJ2-1
v_gene: TRBV6-1
CDR3aa: CASSPGSMINNEQFF

j_gene: TRBJ2-5
v_gene: TRBV5-1
CDR3aa: CASSPRDWKETQYF

j_gene: TRBJ2-2
v_gene: TRBV3-1
CDR3aa: CASSQERTGWAGELSF

j_gene: TRBJ2-7
v_gene: TRBV20-1
CDR3aa: CSAEPLHRYEQYF

j_gene: TRBJ2-3
v_gene: TRBV20-1
CDR3aa: CSGSMGGVISTDTQYF